This T cell receptor (beta chain) was recovered during a study of T cell repertoires in cytomegalovirus infection. Whole-study context: Both CMV infection and a matching HLA type were indicated by public TCR beta signatures.

Whole-study findings and limits: HLA-C-restricted TCR beta clonotypes specific for CMV led the ex vivo response.

TCRdb re-called the reads through MiXCR, storing one row per CDR3 protein. The table includes roughly 200,000 distinct CDR3 sequences, around two fifths detected once. This CDR3 has 15 residues. Unmatched junction bases numbered 9, after V lost 5 bases and J lost 6 bases. As to this clonotype: Its target is not known.

The sample consisted of CD8+ T cells from cultured PBMCs, taken from culture after CMV antigen stimulation. This clonotype was sampled from a human donor in good health (CMV status not recorded). Some clones in this sample may be carry-over from other donors' samples. V usage is TRBV12-3 or TRBV12-4 and J usage is TRBJ2-3, with 9 bases identical to TRBD1. The CDR3 is CASSQNRGLGDTQYF. The CDR3 region has the DNA TGTGCCAGCAGTCAAAACAGGGGGCTAGGGGATACGCAGTATTTT.